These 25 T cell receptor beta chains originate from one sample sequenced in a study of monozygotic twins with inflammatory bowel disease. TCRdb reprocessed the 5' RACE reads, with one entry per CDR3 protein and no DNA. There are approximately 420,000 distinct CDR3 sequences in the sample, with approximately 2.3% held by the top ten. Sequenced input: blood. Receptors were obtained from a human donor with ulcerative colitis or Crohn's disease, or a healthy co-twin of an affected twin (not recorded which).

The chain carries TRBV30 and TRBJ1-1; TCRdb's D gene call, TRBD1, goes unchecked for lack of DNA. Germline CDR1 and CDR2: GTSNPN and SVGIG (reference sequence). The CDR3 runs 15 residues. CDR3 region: CAWSNFQQGNTEAFF.

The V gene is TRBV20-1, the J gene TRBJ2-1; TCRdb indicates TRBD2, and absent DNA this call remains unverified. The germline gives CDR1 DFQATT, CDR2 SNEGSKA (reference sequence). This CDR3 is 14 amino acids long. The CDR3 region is CSALAGGRGDEQFF.

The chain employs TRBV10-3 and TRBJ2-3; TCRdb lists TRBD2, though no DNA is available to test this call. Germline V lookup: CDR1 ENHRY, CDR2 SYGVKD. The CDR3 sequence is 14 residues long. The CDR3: CATASGTVTDTQYF.

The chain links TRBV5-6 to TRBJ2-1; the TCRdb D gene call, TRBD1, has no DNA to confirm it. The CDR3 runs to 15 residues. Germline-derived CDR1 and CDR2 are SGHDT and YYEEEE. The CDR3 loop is CASSSTGQTYNEQFF. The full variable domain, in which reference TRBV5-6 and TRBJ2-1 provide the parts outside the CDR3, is DAGVTQSPTHLIKTRGQQVTLRCSPKSGHDTVSWYQQALGQGPQFIFQYYEEEERQRGNFPDRFSGHQFPNYSSELNVNALLLGDSALYLCASSSTGQTYNEQFFGPGTRLTVL.

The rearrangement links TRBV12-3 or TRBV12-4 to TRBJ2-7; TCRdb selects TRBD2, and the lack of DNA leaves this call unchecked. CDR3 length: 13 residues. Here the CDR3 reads CASSSRTYYEQYF.

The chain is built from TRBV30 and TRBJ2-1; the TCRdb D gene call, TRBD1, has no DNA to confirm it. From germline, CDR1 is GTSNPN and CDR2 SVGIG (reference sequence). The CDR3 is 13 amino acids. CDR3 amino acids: CAWNTGISNEQFF.

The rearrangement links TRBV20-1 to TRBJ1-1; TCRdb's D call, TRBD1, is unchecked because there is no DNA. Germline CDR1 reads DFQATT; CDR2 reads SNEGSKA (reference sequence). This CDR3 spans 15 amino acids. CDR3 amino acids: CSAPGPDRGRTEAFF.

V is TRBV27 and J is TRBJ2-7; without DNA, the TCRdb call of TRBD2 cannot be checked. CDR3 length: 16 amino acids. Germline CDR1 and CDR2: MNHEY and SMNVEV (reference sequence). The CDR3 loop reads CASSLGYEGSWYEQYF.

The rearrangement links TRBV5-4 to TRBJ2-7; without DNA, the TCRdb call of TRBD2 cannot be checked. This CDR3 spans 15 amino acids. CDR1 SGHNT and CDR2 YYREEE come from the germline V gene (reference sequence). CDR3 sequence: CASSPGLAGGQEQYF.

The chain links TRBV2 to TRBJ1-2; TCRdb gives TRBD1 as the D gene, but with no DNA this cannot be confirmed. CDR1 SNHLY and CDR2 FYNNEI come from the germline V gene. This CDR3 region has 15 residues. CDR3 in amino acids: CASSEQGSSYYGYTF.

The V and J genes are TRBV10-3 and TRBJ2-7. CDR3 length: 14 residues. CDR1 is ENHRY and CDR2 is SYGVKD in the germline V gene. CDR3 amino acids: CAISESKSSYEQYF.

CDR3 residues: CASSLLREHTQYF. The chain has TRBV13 and TRBJ2-3. CDR1 is PRHDT and CDR2 is FYEKMQ in the germline V gene (reference sequence). This CDR3 comprises 13 residues.

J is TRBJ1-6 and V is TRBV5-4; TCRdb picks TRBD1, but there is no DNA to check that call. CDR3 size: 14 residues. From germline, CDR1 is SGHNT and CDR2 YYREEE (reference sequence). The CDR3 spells CASSRQGSNSPLHF.

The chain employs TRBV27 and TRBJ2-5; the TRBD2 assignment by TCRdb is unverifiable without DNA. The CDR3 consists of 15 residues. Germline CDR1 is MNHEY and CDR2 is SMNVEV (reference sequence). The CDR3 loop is CASSIGGVNQETQYF.

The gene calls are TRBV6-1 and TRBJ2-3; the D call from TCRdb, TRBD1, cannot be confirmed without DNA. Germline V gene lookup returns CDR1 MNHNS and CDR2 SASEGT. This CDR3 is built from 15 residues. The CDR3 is CASSKKGHFGDTQYF.

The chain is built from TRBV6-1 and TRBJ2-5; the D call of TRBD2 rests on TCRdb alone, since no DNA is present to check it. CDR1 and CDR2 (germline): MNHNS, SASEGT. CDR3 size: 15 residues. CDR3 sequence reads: CASSSGLAGAETQYF.

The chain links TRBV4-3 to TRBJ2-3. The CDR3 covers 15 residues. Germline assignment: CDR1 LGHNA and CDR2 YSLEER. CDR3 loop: CASSQDADPTDTQYF.

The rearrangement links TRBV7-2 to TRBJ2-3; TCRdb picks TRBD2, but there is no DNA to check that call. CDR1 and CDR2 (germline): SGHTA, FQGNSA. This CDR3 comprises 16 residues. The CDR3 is CASSSGLAGRTDTQYF. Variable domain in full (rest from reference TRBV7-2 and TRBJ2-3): GAGVSQSPSNKVTEKGKDVELRCDPISGHTALYWYRQSLGQGLEFLIYFQGNSAPDKSGLPSDRFSAERTGGSVSTLTIQRTQQEDSAVYLCASSSGLAGRTDTQYFGPGTRLTVL.

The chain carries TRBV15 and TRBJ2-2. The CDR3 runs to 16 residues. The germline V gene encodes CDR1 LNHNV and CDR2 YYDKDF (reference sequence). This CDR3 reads CATSRDVLANTGELFF.

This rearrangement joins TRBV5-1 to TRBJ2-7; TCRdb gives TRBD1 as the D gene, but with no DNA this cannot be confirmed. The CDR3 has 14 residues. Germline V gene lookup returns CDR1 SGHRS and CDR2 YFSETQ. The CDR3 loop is CASSRWDSDLGQYF.

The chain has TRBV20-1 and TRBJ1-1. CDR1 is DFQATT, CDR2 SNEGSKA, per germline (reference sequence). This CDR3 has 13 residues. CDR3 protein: CSARLQVNTEAFF.

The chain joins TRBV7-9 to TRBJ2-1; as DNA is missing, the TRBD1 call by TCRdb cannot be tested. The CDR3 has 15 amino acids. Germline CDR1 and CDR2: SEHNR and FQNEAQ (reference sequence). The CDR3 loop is CATAHGTVSYNEQFF.

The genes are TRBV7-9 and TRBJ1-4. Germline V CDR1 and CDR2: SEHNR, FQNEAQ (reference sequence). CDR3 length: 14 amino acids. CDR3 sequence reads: CASSRRDRNEKLFF.

The CDR3 protein is CASRGDDSLNEQFF. The chain carries TRBV5-1 and TRBJ2-1; TCRdb selects TRBD1, and the lack of DNA leaves this call unchecked. The V gene's germline CDR1 is SGHRS and CDR2 YFSETQ. The CDR3 is 14 amino acids. Full variable domain (missing parts from reference TRBV5-1 and TRBJ2-1): KAGVTQTPRYLIKTRGQQVTLSCSPISGHRSVSWYQQTPGQGLQFLFEYFSETQRNKGNFPGRFSGRQFSNSRSEMNVSTLELGDSALYLCASRGDDSLNEQFFGPGTRLTVL.

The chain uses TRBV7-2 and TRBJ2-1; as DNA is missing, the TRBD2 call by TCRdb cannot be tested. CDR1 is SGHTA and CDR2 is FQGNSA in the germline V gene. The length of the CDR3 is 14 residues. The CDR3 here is CASSQVGSWNEQFF.